The present TCR beta chain was sequenced within a study of CD8+ T cells in alopecia areata. The treatment is: oral pan-JAK inhibitor, 5-10 mg twice daily. Germline V gene data show CDR1 as SGHDN and CDR2 as FVKESK. Deletions cut 2 bases from V and 0 bases from J, with 15 bases between. The CDR3 is 17 amino acids. The sequencing template was cDNA reverse transcribed from extracted RNA. The table came from immunoSEQ multiplex PCR; TCRdb's copy has only in-frame clones and leaves some out. The sample holds 150,000 to 200,000 clones, about 65% seen once. The chain joins TRBV14 to TRBJ2-3; weak D call: TRBD1 (5 bases). This sequence was found in a human donor with alopecia areata. The starting material was CD4+ T cells sorted from blood, obtained around week 50, from a patient treated with tofacitinib. CDR3 DNA sequence: TGTGCCAGCAGCCAATCGGCAGGGATGTGGAGCACAGATACGCAGTATTTT. Translation gives CASSQSAGMWSTDTQYF.